The rows below give T cell receptor beta chains drawn from one sample of a study of shared clonotypes between healthy human individuals. Sequenced by immunoSEQ multiplex PCR; TCRdb stores in-frame clones only, minus some. The table records about 2,500,000 clones, around nine tenths of them present only once. The specimen was naive CD4+ T cells sorted from blood. The source of these receptors is a man aged 18-30 years in good health. Both conserved end residues are part of each CDR3. Each record gives: V gene, J gene, clone size, D gene, CDR3 DNA, CDR3 protein. The D gene is left open where the match is weak. Some rows have no size entry. The others give once, few or many, or a class for an expanded clone.

>TRBV4-3|TRBJ1-1|NA|NA
TGCGCCAGCAGCCAAGATCGGGTTCCCCGACAAGCTTTCTTT
CASSQDRVPRQAFF
>TRBV2|TRBJ1-2|once|TRBD1
TGTGCCAGCGACAGGGATACCTATGGCTACACCTTC
CASDRDTYGYTF
>TRBV6-5|TRBJ1-6|NA|NA
TGTGCCAGCAGTTACCTTCGGAATTCACCCCTCCACTTT
CASSYLRNSPLHF
>TRBV5-1|TRBJ2-5|NA|TRBD2
TGCGCCAGCAGCTCACTAGCGGGGGGGCACGAGACCCAGTACTTC
CASSSLAGGHETQYF
>TRBV28|TRBJ1-2|NA|TRBD1
TGTGCCAGCAAAGCAGGGGGCGGTTATGGCTACACCTTC
CASKAGGGYGYTF
>TRBV6-1|TRBJ2-7|NA|NA
TGTGCCAGCAGTGTGGGGGGGCAATCCTACGAGCAGTACTTC
CASSVGGQSYEQYF
>TRBV21-1|TRBJ2-4|NA|NA
TGTGCCAAGACTGTAGCCAAAAACATTCAGTACTTC
CAKTVAKNIQYF
>TRBV28|TRBJ2-7|NA|NA
TGTGCCAGCAGTTCTCCGGGGCAGGGCTACGAGCAGTACTTC
CASSSPGQGYEQYF
>TRBV9|TRBJ2-5|NA|TRBD2
TGTGCCAGCAGCGTGGGAGCGGGGGGGCACGGAGAGACCCAGTACTTC
CASSVGAGGHGETQYF
>TRBV2|TRBJ2-1|NA|NA
TGTGCCAGCAGGGACGGGATGGGTGAGCAGTTCTTC
CASRDGMGEQFF
>TRBV6-5|TRBJ2-1|NA|NA
TGTGCCAGCAGTTACGCGGGCATCTCCTACAATGAGCAGTTCTTC
CASSYAGISYNEQFF
>TRBV14|TRBJ2-2|NA|TRBD1
TGTGCCAGCAGATCTGGGACAGGGGTCACCGGGGAGCTGTTTTTT
CASRSGTGVTGELFF
>TRBV7-8|TRBJ2-7|NA|NA
TGTGCCAGCAGCCCCGGGACCACCGGCGAGCAGTACTTC
CASSPGTTGEQYF
>TRBV6-5|TRBJ1-3|NA|NA
TGTGCCAGCAGTGACAGCCTCTCTGGAAACACCATATATTTT
CASSDSLSGNTIYF
>TRBV4-3|TRBJ2-5|NA|NA
TGCGCCAGCAGCCAAGATTTATCCTCAAGGGAGACCCAGTACTTC
CASSQDLSSRETQYF
>TRBV19|TRBJ2-3|NA|NA
TGTGCCAGTAAGGTAGAGGGGCTCCCAGGGGATACGCAGTATTTT
CASKVEGLPGDTQYF
>TRBV6-5|TRBJ1-1|NA|NA
TGTGCCAGCTCCCCGGGAGTCGCGGCCACTGAAGCTTTCTTT
CASSPGVAATEAFF
>TRBV5-1|TRBJ2-3|NA|TRBD2
TGCGCCAGCAGCTTGGCCCGGGCGGGGGACACAGATACGCAGTATTTT
CASSLARAGDTDTQYF
>TRBV28|TRBJ1-2|NA|NA
TGTGCCAGCAGTTCTAACAGTTTTAATGGCTACACCTTC
CASSSNSFNGYTF
>TRBV28|TRBJ1-3|NA|NA
TGTGCCAGCAGTGGGTCCTCTGGAAACACCATATATTTT
CASSGSSGNTIYF
>TRBV2|TRBJ1-2|once|TRBD1
TGTGCCAGTCAAACAGGGGTAGATGGCTACACCTTC
CASQTGVDGYTF
>TRBV5-1|TRBJ1-4|NA|NA
TGCGCCAGCAGCCCCCTTCCAATGGGGGAAAGTGAAAAACTGTTTTTT
CASSPLPMGESEKLFF